This T cell receptor (beta chain) came from a study of CD8 T cells in ankylosing spondylitis. Quantitative molecular-barcoded 5'-RACE generated the TCR beta libraries. TCRdb called the 5' RACE reads again in MiXCR, with one record for every CDR3 protein. The sample shows under 200,000 distinct CDR3 sequences, 11% of them seen only once. In its sample, this clonotype was seen many times. Germline lookup yields CDR1 SGHRS and CDR2 YFSETQ. The J segment lost 1 base and the V segment lost 3 bases, leaving 3 bases of the junction unmatched. This CDR3 comprises 14 residues. The source material was blood, either unsorted or a sorted T cell fraction (not recorded which). The chain joins TRBV5-1 to TRBJ1-1; 7 nucleotides agree with TRBD1. This receptor was taken from a male donor with ankylosing spondylitis or in good health (not recorded which). The CDR3 DNA sequence: TGCGCCAGCAGCTCCGGGACAGCGAACACTGAAGCTTTCTTT. Translated: CASSSGTANTEAFF.